This TCR beta chain was sequenced during a study of molecular identifiers for immune sequencing clone quantification. Across the whole study: Replicate RNA from approximately 20,000 or 98,000 naive CD8 T cells formed five aliquots; four were sequenced. Study findings and constraints: Over 99% of CMV-specific effector molecules, but under 1% of naive ones, were in clones above 20 copies.

Isolation of naive CD8 T cells was achieved by sorting on a CD8+CD4-CCR7+CD45RA+ phenotype. The V end was cut by 5 bases, the J end by 2 bases, with 17 bases between. This CDR3 spans 15 amino acids. CDR1 is SGHNT, CDR2 YYREEE, per germline (reference sequence). MiXCR, applied by TCRdb to the PCR reads, yields one record per CDR3 protein. This sample has approximately 550,000 distinct CDR3 sequences, with roughly 23% found just once. The table lists this clonotype with many counts. The antigen remains undetermined. V gene TRBV5-4 combines with J gene TRBJ2-7; possible D gene TRBD1, 7 bases. Sequenced sample: naive CD8+ T cells from blood, with Jurkat cell RNA spiked in. Documented subset: FACS-sorted CD8+CD4-CCR7+CD45RA+ naive T cells. This receptor was identified in a human donor in good health. Some libraries in this study had Jurkat cell RNA spiked in. The CDR3 loop reads CASSFGDRLAYEQYF. CDR3 DNA sequence: TGTGCCAGCAGTTTCGGGGACAGACTAGCCTACGAGCAGTACTTC.